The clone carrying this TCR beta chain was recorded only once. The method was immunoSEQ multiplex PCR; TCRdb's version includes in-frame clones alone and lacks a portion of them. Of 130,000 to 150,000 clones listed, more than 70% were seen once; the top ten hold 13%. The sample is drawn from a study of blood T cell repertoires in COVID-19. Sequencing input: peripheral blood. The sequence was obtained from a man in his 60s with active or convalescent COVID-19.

The CDR3: CASSIGRTGDGNTIYF. CDR3 DNA: TGTGCCAGTAGTATTGGTCGGACAGGAGATGGAAACACCATATATTTT. This chain links TRBV19 with TRBJ1-3; 7 bases are shared with TRBD1. The V segment lost 3 bases and the J segment 3 bases; nucleotides outside the gene matches: 8. Germline V lookup: CDR1 LNHDA, CDR2 SQIVND (reference sequence). This CDR3 region has 16 residues.